These 27 T cell receptor beta chains originate from one sample sequenced in a study of identical twins. TCRdb reprocessed the 5' RACE reads via MiXCR and lists one record per CDR3 protein. The top ten hold around 0.95% of the sample, which has some 660,000 distinct CDR3 sequences, 8.6% seen once. The data were also submitted as part of a second study, on yellow fever vaccine responses in identical twins.

The sequencing sample was made of PBMCs. These receptors all stem from a woman younger than 30 in good health.

This clonotype was seen many times. The chain uses TRBV24-1 and TRBJ2-3; D gene ambiguous. Trimming stripped 7 bases from V and 1 base from J, with 11 bases between. This CDR3 region has 14 residues. Germline CDR1 reads KGHDR; CDR2 reads SFDVKD. The CDR3 loop is CATRAVTGTDTQYF. The CDR3 coding sequence is TGTGCCACCAGGGCGGTGACCGGCACAGATACGCAGTATTTT.

The rearrangement links TRBV4-3 to TRBJ2-7; TRBD2 matches at 10 bases. The CDR3 totals 17 residues. The junction had 7 bases not matched to a gene; V was cut back by 0 bases and J by 2 bases. The germline gives CDR1 LGHNA, CDR2 YSLEER. DNA for the CDR3: TGCGCCAGCAGCCAAGATACTAGCGGGATACCCACCTACGAGCAGTACTTC. It translates to CASSQDTSGIPTYEQYF.

The chain recombines TRBV12-3 or TRBV12-4 with TRBJ2-5; no definite D call. CDR3 length: 15 amino acids. V lost 4 bases, J lost 3 bases, and 15 bases lay in between. CDR3 nucleotide sequence: TGTGCCAGCAGTTCTACCATTCTAGGAGAAGAGACCCAGTACTTC. Amino acids: CASSSTILGEETQYF.

The CDR3 DNA is TGTGCTAGTGGTATAGCGGGGCCGTCCTACGAGCAGTACTTC. Encoded protein: CASGIAGPSYEQYF. The chain has TRBV12-5 and TRBJ2-7; 8 bases align to TRBD2. V was pared by 5 bases and J by 1 base, with 4 bases of the junction left unmatched. In germline, CDR1 is LGHNT, CDR2 FRNRAP. The CDR3 is 14 amino acids. Full variable domain (rest looked up from reference TRBV12-5 and TRBJ2-7): DARVTQTPRHKVTEMGQEVTMRCQPILGHNTVFWYRQTMMQGLELLAYFRNRAPLDDSGMPKDRFSAEMPDATLATLKIQPSEPRDSAVYFCASGIAGPSYEQYFGPGTRLTVT.

Regarding this clonotype: A much larger clonotype is one base distant, so this may be a read error. The chain uses TRBV3-1 and TRBJ2-7; the D gene is possibly TRBD1 (6 bases). Germline assignment: CDR1 LGHDT and CDR2 YNNKEL (reference sequence). Trimming took off 7 bases at V and 4 bases at J, with 17 bases between the two ends. The CDR3 is 14 amino acids. The CDR3 nucleotides read TGTGCCAGCAACCCTAGAGGGGGAAGTTACGAGCAGTACTTC. The encoded protein is CASNPRGGSYEQYF.

The rearrangement links TRBV27 to TRBJ2-1; 12 bases are a match to TRBD2. The V gene's germline CDR1 is MNHEY and CDR2 SMNVEV (reference sequence). CDR3 length: 17 residues. Trimming took 5 bases from V and 3 from J; bases not matched to a gene: 8. The CDR3 sequence: CASSRPSGREYYNEQFF. CDR3 sequence (DNA): TGTGCCAGCAGTCGGCCTAGCGGGAGGGAGTACTACAATGAGCAGTTCTTC.

This clonotype was detected a few times. V gene TRBV2 combines with J gene TRBJ1-1; tentatively, D is TRBD1 (5 bases). V was clipped by 3 bases and J by 7 bases, with 15 bases between them. The CDR3 has 14 residues. Germline lookup yields CDR1 SNHLY and CDR2 FYNNEI. CDR3 amino acids: CASSDRLRAIEAFF. For the CDR3, the DNA is TGTGCCAGCAGTGATCGGCTCAGGGCCATTGAAGCTTTCTTT. The full variable domain, with the rest looked up from reference TRBV2 and TRBJ1-1, is EPEVTQTPSHQVTQMGQEVILRCVPISNHLYFYWYRQILGQKVEFLVSFYNNEISEKSEIFDDQFSVERPDGSNFTLKIRSTKLEDSAMYFCASSDRLRAIEAFFGQGTRLTVV.

This clonotype turned up a few times. The chain employs TRBV4-3 and TRBJ1-2; D ambiguous. The CDR3 loop spans 14 amino acids. The germline V and J ends were trimmed by 0 bases and 4 bases, with 9 bases remaining between them. The germline gives CDR1 LGHNA, CDR2 YSLEER. The CDR3 DNA follows: TGCGCCAGCAGCCAAGACCGGACGGCCTATGGCTACACCTTC. The encoded protein is CASSQDRTAYGYTF.

The chain recombines TRBV5-6 with TRBJ2-1; 7 bases match TRBD1. The CDR3 is made up of 16 amino acids. V lost 0 bases to trimming and J lost 3 bases; unmatched junction nucleotides: 6. Germline CDR1 reads SGHDT; CDR2 reads YYEEEE. The CDR3 reads CASSLESRGLYNEQFF. For the CDR3, the DNA is TGTGCCAGCAGCTTGGAATCGAGGGGGCTCTACAATGAGCAGTTCTTC.

A few counts support this clonotype. The chain uses TRBV19 and TRBJ2-1, with 10 bases lining up with TRBD2. V gave up 7 bases and J gave up 6 bases; unmatched junction bases: 0. CDR1 is LNHDA and CDR2 is SQIVND in the germline V gene (reference sequence). This CDR3 comprises 12 residues. CDR3 sequence: CASIAGGNEQFF. CDR3 sequence (DNA): TGTGCCAGTATAGCGGGAGGCAATGAGCAGTTCTTC. Based on the CDR3 plus reference TRBV19 and TRBJ2-1, the full variable domain is DGGITQSPKYLFRKEGQNVTLSCEQNLNHDAMYWYRQDPGQGLRLIYYSQIVNDFQKGDIAEGYSVSREKKESFPLTVTSAQKNPTAFYLCASIAGGNEQFFGPGTRLTVL.

CDR3: CAWSVLTEQFF. CDR3 coding DNA: TGTGCCTGGAGTGTACTAACGGAGCAGTTCTTC. V is TRBV30 and J is TRBJ2-1, with D hard to call. CDR1 is GTSNPN, CDR2 SVGIG, per germline (reference sequence). CDR3 length: 11 amino acids. Trimming pared 0 bases from V and 10 bases from J, leaving 7 bases between.

This clonotype has ten or more counts. V and J are TRBV5-1 and TRBJ1-5, with 9 nucleotides matching TRBD1. CDR1 is SGHRS and CDR2 is YFSETQ in the germline V gene. The CDR3 length is 15 residues. Trimming removed 4 bases from V and 7 bases from J; junction bases left unmatched: 9. CDR3 DNA sequence: TGCGCCAGCAGCGTGGGGACAGGGCTAGAACAGCCCCAGCATTTT. This translates into CASSVGTGLEQPQHF.

This clonotype occurred many times. This chain links TRBV27 with TRBJ1-1; D may be TRBD1 (5 bases). V lost 0 bases and J 6 bases, leaving 8 bases between the germline ends. The CDR3 totals 13 residues. Germline CDR1 MNHEY, CDR2 SMNVEV (reference sequence). This chain's CDR3 is CASSLSGRAEAFF. DNA for the CDR3: TGTGCCAGCAGTTTATCGGGCAGGGCTGAAGCTTTCTTT.

This clonotype was counted a few times. The V gene is TRBV19, the J gene TRBJ2-7, with 7 positions matching TRBD1. The V gene's germline CDR1 is LNHDA and CDR2 SQIVND (reference sequence). This CDR3 contains 13 residues. Trimming cost V 7 bases and J 1 base; bases outside gene matches: 4. CDR3 protein: CASKGRGSYEQYF. DNA of the CDR3: TGTGCCAGTAAGGGCAGGGGGTCCTACGAGCAGTACTTC.

There are many counts of this clonotype. V gene TRBV10-3 combines with J gene TRBJ2-1; 8 bases agree with TRBD1. The V segment lost 3 bases and the J segment 0 bases; nucleotides outside the gene matches: 10. Germline CDR1 and CDR2: ENHRY and SYGVKD. This CDR3 spans 18 amino acids. In DNA, the CDR3 is TGTGCCATCAGTGATCCCAGACAGGGGTTCGGCTCCTACAATGAGCAGTTCTTC. Translating it yields CAISDPRQGFGSYNEQFF.

This clonotype came up many times. V usage is TRBV5-1 and J usage is TRBJ2-1; 7 bases are shared with TRBD1. Germline CDR1 is SGHRS and CDR2 is YFSETQ. J lost 2 bases, V lost 0 bases, and 2 bases had no gene match. There are 15 residues in the CDR3. CDR3 sequence reads: CASSLAGTAYNEQFF. The DNA for the CDR3 is TGCGCCAGCAGCTTGGCCGGGACAGCCTACAATGAGCAGTTCTTC.

The rearrangement joins TRBV7-6 to TRBJ2-7; 10 nucleotides agree with TRBD2. The V gene end was trimmed by 5 bases and the J gene end by 0 bases; junction bases not matched to a gene: 10. Germline V gene sequence: CDR1 SGHVS, CDR2 FNYEAQ. CDR3 length: 17 amino acids. As DNA, the CDR3 is TGTGCCAGCAGCGGGTATAGCGGGAGGTCGAGCTCCTACGAGCAGTACTTC. It specifies CASSGYSGRSSSYEQYF.

This clonotype has a count of ten or more. The chain joins TRBV7-9 to TRBJ2-7, with no clear D. The CDR3 loop spans 15 amino acids. With 5 bases removed from V and 0 bases from J, the gap between germline ends came to 14 bases. Germline values: CDR1 SEHNR, CDR2 FQNEAQ (reference sequence). CDR3 region: CASSPPTVTSYEQYF. DNA of the CDR3: TGTGCCAGCAGCCCACCGACCGTAACCTCCTACGAGCAGTACTTC.

This clonotype has just a few counts. In DNA, the CDR3 is TGCAGCGTGTGGGGCCTCCAAGAGACCCAGTACTTC. Translated: CSVWGLQETQYF. The V gene is TRBV29-1, the J gene TRBJ2-5, with D tentatively TRBD1 (5 bases). The V end lost 6 bases, the J end lost 1 base, and 9 bases lay between the germline ends. The CDR3 length is 12 residues. Germline V CDR1 and CDR2: SQVTM, ANQGSEA.

This clonotype is a singleton in its sample. This chain joins TRBV7-9 and TRBJ2-5; D is perhaps TRBD1 or TRBD2 (5 bases each). CDR3 length equals 13 residues. Germline V gives CDR1 SEHNR, CDR2 FQNEAQ (reference sequence). V gave up 6 bases and J gave up 9 bases, with 17 bases separating them. CDR3 DNA sequence: TGTGCCAGCAGGCCTAGGAACGGGGCCGCCCAGTACTTC. Translation: CASRPRNGAAQYF.

This clonotype was counted ten times or more. This chain links TRBV7-9 with TRBJ1-1; D perhaps matches TRBD1 (6 bases). The V and J ends lost 5 bases and 3 bases respectively, with 16 bases between them. From germline, CDR1 is SEHNR and CDR2 FQNEAQ (reference sequence). The CDR3 sequence is 15 residues long. CDR3 loop: CASSLGKGGYTEAFF. For the CDR3, the DNA is TGTGCCAGCAGCCTCGGGAAGGGGGGGTACACTGAAGCTTTCTTT.

This clonotype was found many times. Relative to the germline gene, one junction end is altered; a read error may explain this. V gene TRBV7-2 combines with J gene TRBJ1-1; no clear D gene. The CDR3 has 15 amino acids. Looked up from germline, CDR1 is SGHTA and CDR2 is FQGNSA. The CDR3 here is CASSLNAGWNAEAFF. The CDR3, as DNA: TGTGCCAGCAGCTTAAACGCGGGGTGGAACGCTGAAGCTTTCTTT.

V gene TRBV15 combines with J gene TRBJ1-5, with TRBD1 matching 7 bases. CDR1 and CDR2 from the germline V gene are LNHNV and YYDKDF (reference sequence). The CDR3 is made up of 15 amino acids. The V gene end was trimmed by 0 bases and the J gene end by 2 bases; junction bases not matched to a gene: 1. This CDR3 is CATSRDQGGNQPQHF. CDR3 DNA: TGTGCCACCAGCAGAGATCAGGGGGGCAATCAGCCCCAGCATTTT.

This clonotype appeared a few times. This rearrangement joins TRBV9 to TRBJ2-5; 8 bases agree with TRBD1. Looked up from germline, CDR1 is SGDLS and CDR2 is YYNGEE. This CDR3 has 16 amino acids. V lost 0 bases, J lost 2 bases, and 6 bases stayed unmatched. The CDR3 loop reads CASSVGPGGRQETQYF. CDR3 bases: TGTGCCAGCAGCGTAGGACCAGGGGGCCGGCAAGAGACCCAGTACTTC.

The V gene is TRBV6-1, the J gene TRBJ1-1; 8 bases match TRBD1. Losses at the gene ends were 2 bases for V and 5 bases for J; bases not matched to a gene: 4. Germline V CDR1 and CDR2: MNHNS, SASEGT. The CDR3 length is 14 residues. The DNA for the CDR3 is TGTGCCAGCAGTGAAAGGACAGGGAAAACTGAAGCTTTCTTT. It translates to CASSERTGKTEAFF.

Only a few counts were recorded for this clonotype. This rearrangement joins TRBV7-2 to TRBJ2-3, with D uncertain. Deletions cut 3 bases from V and 0 bases from J, with 10 bases between. The CDR3 has 15 amino acids. Germline V lookup: CDR1 SGHTA, CDR2 FQGNSA. CDR3 sequence (DNA): TGTGCCAGCAGCTTCTTAAGCGCTAGCACAGATACGCAGTATTTT. Translated, it gives CASSFLSASTDTQYF.

Many counts were recorded for this clonotype. The chain links TRBV27 to TRBJ2-1; 8 nucleotides match TRBD2. Germline lookup yields CDR1 MNHEY and CDR2 SMNVEV (reference sequence). The CDR3 is 14 residues long. V shed 5 bases and J 8 bases; nucleotides not matched to a gene: 8. For the CDR3, the DNA is TGTGCCAGCAGTCTCCAAGGACTAGCCCATGAGCAGTTCTTC. It codes for CASSLQGLAHEQFF.